This T cell receptor (beta chain) was sequenced for a study of blood T cell repertoires in COVID-19. TCRdb keeps only in-frame clones here, not all; method: immunoSEQ multiplex PCR. The sample has approximately 140,000 clones, around 79% seen once. The V gene's germline CDR1 is SEHNR and CDR2 FQNEAQ (reference sequence). With 3 bases removed from V and 1 base from J, the gap between germline ends came to 12 bases. This CDR3 has 15 amino acids. This chain uses TRBV7-9 with TRBJ1-1; D ambiguous. The clonotype comes from a man aged 55 to 70 with acute or convalescent COVID-19. The sequenced material came from peripheral blood. As DNA, the CDR3 is TGTGCCAGCAGCTTCGGAGACCCCGCGAACACTGAAGCTTTCTTT. As protein: CASSFGDPANTEAFF. Full variable domain (remainder filled in from reference TRBV7-9 and TRBJ1-1): DTGVSQNPRHKITKRGQNVTFRCDPISEHNRLYWYRQTLGQGPEFLTYFQNEAQLEKSRLLSDRFSAERPKGSFSTLEIQRTEQGDSAMYLCASSFGDPANTEAFFGQGTRLTVV.